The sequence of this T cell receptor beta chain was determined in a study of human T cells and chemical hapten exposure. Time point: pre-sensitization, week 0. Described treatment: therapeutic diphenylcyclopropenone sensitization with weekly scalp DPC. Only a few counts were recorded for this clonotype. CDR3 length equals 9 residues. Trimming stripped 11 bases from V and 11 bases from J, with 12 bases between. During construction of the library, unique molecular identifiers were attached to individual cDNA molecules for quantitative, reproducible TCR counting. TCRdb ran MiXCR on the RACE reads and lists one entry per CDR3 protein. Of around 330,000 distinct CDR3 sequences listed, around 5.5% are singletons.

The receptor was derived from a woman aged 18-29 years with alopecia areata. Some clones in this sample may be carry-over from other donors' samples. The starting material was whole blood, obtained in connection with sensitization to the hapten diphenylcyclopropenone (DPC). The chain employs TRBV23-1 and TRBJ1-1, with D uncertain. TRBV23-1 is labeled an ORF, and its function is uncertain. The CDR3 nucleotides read TGCGCCCCGGCGTTCGAGGCTTTCTTT. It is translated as CAPAFEAFF.